A single sample gave rise to the 26 T cell receptor beta chains below, sequenced in a study of T cell changes during pregnancy in multiple sclerosis. The protocol was immunoSEQ multiplex PCR, while the TCRdb copy is restricted to in-frame clones and leaves out a portion. The sample consists of roughly 90,000 clones, about 93% of them appearing once. The specimen comprised peripheral blood, sampled in the first trimester of pregnancy. Every receptor here comes from a female donor with multiple sclerosis, enrolled in a pregnancy study.

V usage is TRBV27 and J usage is TRBJ1-1, with a possible D match to TRBD1 (5 bases). The V end was cut by 2 bases, the J end by 5 bases, with 12 bases between. CDR3 length equals 14 residues. Germline CDR1 reads MNHEY; CDR2 reads SMNVEV (reference sequence). This CDR3 reads CASSLRAGITEAFF. The CDR3 DNA is TGTGCCAGCAGTTTACGTGCAGGGATTACTGAAGCTTTCTTT.

This chain connects TRBV5-5 to TRBJ2-3; TRBD2 is a possible D gene (6 bases). Between the trimmed V and J ends, which lost 3 bases and 2 bases, there was a span of 13 bases. Looked up from germline, CDR1 is SGHKS and CDR2 is YYEKEE (reference sequence). The CDR3 runs 15 residues. CDR3 loop: CASSWGVGDTDTQYF. The DNA of the CDR3 is TGTGCCAGCAGCTGGGGGGTCGGGGACACAGATACGCAGTATTTT. The full variable domain, with the rest looked up from reference TRBV5-5 and TRBJ2-3, is DAGVTQSPTHLIKTRGQQVTLRCSPISGHKSVSWYQQVLGQGPQFIFQYYEKEERGRGNFPDRFSARQFPNYSSELNVNALLLGDSALYLCASSWGVGDTDTQYFGPGTRLTVL.

In DNA, the CDR3 is TGTGCCAGTCAGCAACAACCCGGGACAGGGTATTATCAGCCCCAGCATTTT. Amino acid sequence: CASQQQPGTGYYQPQHF. V is TRBV19 and J is TRBJ1-5; 9 nucleotides match TRBD1. CDR3 size: 17 residues. The J segment lost 5 bases and the V segment lost 8 bases, leaving 16 bases of the junction unmatched. The germline CDR1 and CDR2 sequences are LNHDA and SQIVND (reference sequence).

Turning to this clone: Other DNA sequences from this sample encode an identical CDR3 as well. CDR3 nucleotide sequence: TGCAGCGTTGAGCCCCAGGGGGCGCAGGGCTACACCTTC. It specifies CSVEPQGAQGYTF. The gene calls are TRBV29-1 and TRBJ1-2; 8 nucleotides match TRBD1. Per germline, CDR1 SQVTM and CDR2 ANQGSEA. The CDR3 runs 13 residues. Trimming cost V 3 bases and J 8 bases; bases outside gene matches: 8.

The chain combines TRBV2 with TRBJ2-2; 9 bases are shared with TRBD2. V lost 7 bases to trimming and J lost 3 bases; unmatched junction nucleotides: 9. The CDR3 spans 16 residues. Germline lookup yields CDR1 SNHLY and CDR2 FYNNEI. CDR3 in DNA: TGTGCCAGCACATCTAGCGGGGTCGAGGACACCGGGGAGCTGTTTTTT. It yields the protein CASTSSGVEDTGELFF.

The chain has TRBV7-3 and TRBJ2-2; D possibly corresponds to TRBD1 (6 bases). CDR3 length: 16 residues. Germline V gene data show CDR1 as SGHTA and CDR2 as FQGTGA. V was pared by 1 base and J by 6 bases, with 15 bases between. CDR3 in amino acids: CASSLIQGWAPGELFF. In nucleotides, the CDR3 is TGTGCCAGCAGCTTAATTCAGGGGTGGGCGCCCGGGGAGCTGTTTTTT.

This clone was observed a few times. The V and J genes are TRBV11-2 and TRBJ1-6; D unclear. Germline lookup yields CDR1 SGHAT and CDR2 FQNNGV. The CDR3 consists of 15 residues. V shed 2 bases and J shed 13 bases, with 18 bases lying between them. DNA for the CDR3: TGTGCCAGCAGCTTACAGGCATCTAAAGCGGCGCCCCTCCACTTT. Translation: CASSLQASKAAPLHF.

This chain connects TRBV5-6 to TRBJ2-3, with 7 bases aligning to TRBD2. This CDR3 has 16 amino acids. V was clipped by 4 bases and J by 1 base; unmatched bases: 9. Per the germline V gene, CDR1 is SGHDT and CDR2 is YYEEEE. The CDR3 DNA reads TGTGCCAGCAGCCCCCTGGGGCTAGCGGGCACAGATACGCAGTATTTT. This translates into CASSPLGLAGTDTQYF.

This clone occurred once. The chain joins TRBV7-9 to TRBJ2-5; D gene unclear. CDR3 length equals 13 residues. V lost 5 bases to trimming and J lost 2 bases, with 9 bases between them. Germline V gene lookup returns CDR1 SEHNR and CDR2 FQNEAQ (reference sequence). The CDR3 sequence: CASSLRQQETQYF. CDR3 nucleotides: TGTGCCAGCAGCCTCCGACAACAAGAGACCCAGTACTTC.

CDR3 sequence: CASSLPLTGIFEASGNTIYF. The CDR3 DNA sequence: TGTGCCAGCAGTCTCCCCCTCACAGGAATTTTTGAGGCCTCTGGAAACACCATATATTTT. The chain uses TRBV5-5 and TRBJ1-3, with D perhaps TRBD1 (5 bases). Trimming pared 5 bases from V and 0 bases from J, leaving 27 bases between. The V gene's germline CDR1 is SGHKS and CDR2 YYEKEE (reference sequence). This CDR3 is built from 20 residues.

The chain links TRBV6-1 to TRBJ1-1; 7 bases map to TRBD1. Germline V gives CDR1 MNHNS, CDR2 SASEGT. CDR3 length equals 13 residues. With 6 bases clipped from V and 5 bases from J, the junction kept 6 bases outside the gene matches. The CDR3 sequence: CASSPQGETEAFF. CDR3 DNA sequence: TGTGCCAGCAGCCCGCAGGGGGAGACTGAAGCTTTCTTT.

V gene TRBV10-3 combines with J gene TRBJ1-4; 7 bases fit TRBD1. The CDR3 is made up of 14 amino acids. The V gene end was trimmed by 0 bases and the J gene end by 7 bases; junction bases not matched to a gene: 2. Per the germline V gene, CDR1 is ENHRY and CDR2 is SYGVKD. CDR3 in DNA: TGTGCCATCAGTGAGTCGACAGGGATTGAAAAACTGTTTTTT. It is translated as CAISESTGIEKLFF.

The rearrangement joins TRBV5-4 to TRBJ1-5; the D is unclear. The CDR3 is made up of 13 amino acids. With 4 bases removed from V and 3 bases from J, the gap between germline ends came to 8 bases. From germline, CDR1 is SGHNT and CDR2 YYREEE (reference sequence). The CDR3 bases are TGTGCCAGCAGCCGAGCTCCCAATCAGCCCCAGCATTTT. Translation gives CASSRAPNQPQHF.

The chain links TRBV9 to TRBJ2-2; a weak D match, TRBD1 (7 bases). This CDR3 is built from 17 residues. The V end was cut by 1 base, the J end by 4 bases, with 17 bases between. Germline CDR1 and CDR2: SGDLS and YYNGEE. The CDR3: CASSVWTGGFGTGELFF. The CDR3 bases are TGTGCCAGCAGCGTATGGACAGGAGGGTTTGGCACCGGGGAGCTGTTTTTT. Filled out from reference TRBV9 and TRBJ2-2, the complete variable domain reads DSGVTQTPKHLITATGQRVTLRCSPRSGDLSVYWYQQSLDQGLQFLIQYYNGEERAKGNILERFSAQQFPDLHSELNLSSLELGDSALYFCASSVWTGGFGTGELFFGEGSRLTVL.

The CDR3 is CSASGFGYTF. CDR3 DNA: TGCAGTGCCTCAGGGTTTGGCTACACCTTC. The chain joins TRBV20-1 to TRBJ1-2, with a tentative D call TRBD1 (5 bases). V lost 6 bases and J 7 bases, leaving 9 bases between the germline ends. Germline CDR1 and CDR2: DFQATT and SNEGSKA (reference sequence). This CDR3 comprises 10 residues.

This sequence joins TRBV7-8 and TRBJ2-1; TRBD2 agrees at 9 bases. The J segment lost 5 bases and the V segment lost 1 base, leaving 12 bases of the junction unmatched. This CDR3 is 18 amino acids long. Germline CDR1 and CDR2: SGHVS and FQNEAQ. The CDR3 reads CASSLVWGGGADHNEQFF. CDR3 DNA: TGTGCCAGCAGCTTAGTTTGGGGCGGGGGGGCCGACCACAATGAGCAGTTCTTC. Combining the CDR3 with reference TRBV7-8 and TRBJ2-1 gives the whole variable domain GAGVSQSPRYKVAKRGQDVALRCDPISGHVSLFWYQQALGQGPEFLTYFQNEAQLDKSGLPSDRFFAERPEGSVSTLKIQRTQQEDSAVYLCASSLVWGGGADHNEQFFGPGTRLTVL.

The rearrangement joins TRBV6-5 to TRBJ1-3; 7 nucleotides line up with TRBD1. The J segment lost 3 bases and the V segment lost 2 bases, leaving 4 bases of the junction unmatched. This CDR3 has 15 amino acids. Germline V gives CDR1 MNHEY, CDR2 SVGAGI. CDR3 sequence reads: CASSYQGDSGNTIYF. The CDR3, as DNA: TGTGCCAGCAGTTACCAGGGGGATAGTGGAAACACCATATATTTT.

The J gene is TRBJ2-1, the V gene TRBV6-6; D is unresolved. CDR3 length equals 14 residues. Deletions cut 2 bases from V and 2 bases from J, with 7 bases between. CDR1 and CDR2 (germline): MNHNY, SVGAGI (reference sequence). CDR3 loop: CASSYTPTYNEQFF. The CDR3 coding sequence is TGTGCCAGCAGTTACACACCAACCTACAATGAGCAGTTCTTC.

The chain joins TRBV5-1 to TRBJ2-3; 8 positions agree with TRBD2. V was pared by 0 bases and J by 5 bases, with 11 bases of the junction left unmatched. Germline V lookup: CDR1 SGHRS, CDR2 YFSETQ. The CDR3 consists of 17 residues. In DNA form, the CDR3 reads TGCGCCAGCAGCTTGGATGGAAGCGGGGGAGGTATAGATACGCAGTATTTT. Residues: CASSLDGSGGGIDTQYF.

Only one count was recorded for this clone. The V gene is TRBV6-1, the J gene TRBJ1-2; 8 bases align to TRBD1. Germline V CDR1 and CDR2: MNHNS, SASEGT. The CDR3 is 15 amino acids. V was pared by 1 base and J by 4 bases, with 5 bases of the junction left unmatched. The CDR3 spells CASSEGTGLGYGYTF. In nucleotides, the CDR3 is TGTGCCAGCAGTGAAGGGACAGGGCTAGGCTATGGCTACACCTTC.

This chain joins TRBV5-1 and TRBJ1-2, with D tentatively TRBD1 (6 bases). V lost 4 bases and J 3 bases, leaving 16 bases between the germline ends. The CDR3 contains 15 residues. Per germline, CDR1 SGHRS and CDR2 YFSETQ. CDR3 nucleotides: TGCGCCAGCAGCCTATCACAGGGTAGAGACTATGGCTACACCTTC. Its translation: CASSLSQGRDYGYTF.

The V and J genes are TRBV15 and TRBJ2-7; weak D call: TRBD1 (6 bases). The CDR3 is made up of 15 amino acids. Per germline, CDR1 LNHNV and CDR2 YYDKDF (reference sequence). Trimming shortened V by 1 base and J by 0 bases, and 10 bases separated the two germline ends. CDR3 region: CATSRVHRASYEQYF. DNA of the CDR3: TGTGCCACCAGCAGAGTGCACAGGGCCTCCTACGAGCAGTACTTC.

V and J are TRBV5-1 and TRBJ2-2, with 13 bases identical to TRBD2. There are 15 residues in the CDR3. Per germline, CDR1 SGHRS and CDR2 YFSETQ. V dropped 4 bases and J dropped 5; count of bases not matched to a gene: 2. In DNA form, the CDR3 reads TGCGCCAGCAGCCCGGGACTAGCGGGGACCGGGGAGCTGTTTTTT. This sequence encodes CASSPGLAGTGELFF. The full variable domain, in which reference TRBV5-1 and TRBJ2-2 provide the parts outside the CDR3, is KAGVTQTPRYLIKTRGQQVTLSCSPISGHRSVSWYQQTPGQGLQFLFEYFSETQRNKGNFPGRFSGRQFSNSRSEMNVSTLELGDSALYLCASSPGLAGTGELFFGEGSRLTVL.

This chain uses TRBV10-1 with TRBJ2-3; D is uncertain. The CDR3 has 13 amino acids. CDR1 and CDR2 from the germline V gene are WNHNN and SYGVQD (reference sequence). Deletions cut 3 bases from V and 7 bases from J, with 11 bases between. The CDR3 is CASSDPDSNTQYF. The CDR3 nucleotides are TGCGCCAGCAGTGACCCCGACTCAAATACGCAGTATTTT.

Notes on this clone: The junction differs from germline at one of its ends, possibly a read error. The identical CDR3 is also encoded by other nucleotide sequences in the sample. The chain recombines TRBV6-1 with TRBJ1-2; 7 nucleotides match TRBD1. Germline V gene sequence: CDR1 MNHNS, CDR2 SASEGT. This CDR3 is 16 amino acids long. The CDR3 region is CASSEAPGPGGKGYTF. The DNA of the CDR3 is TGCGCCAGCAGTGAAGCGCCTGGGCCAGGGGGGAAGGGCTACACCTTC.

This chain links TRBV19 with TRBJ1-1; D gene unclear. This CDR3 region has 12 residues. Per germline, CDR1 LNHDA and CDR2 SQIVND (reference sequence). V lost 3 bases and J 11 bases, leaving 13 bases between the germline ends. The CDR3 sequence is CASSIWRGGAFF. Written as DNA, the CDR3 is TGTGCCAGTAGTATCTGGCGCGGAGGGGCTTTCTTT.